This T cell receptor beta chain was sequenced in a study of response to subunit inactivated influenza vaccine. Regarding the study as a whole: Authors proposed each seasonal influenza vaccination draws in few new T cells.

This CDR3 is built from 15 residues. The ends were cut back, 5 bases at V and 0 bases at J, with 13 bases in the middle. Germline V gives CDR1 SEHNR, CDR2 FQNEAQ (reference sequence). Note on this clonotype: Its antigen remains unknown.

TCRdb reprocessed the RT-PCR reads via MiXCR and lists one record per CDR3 protein. The table has over 150,000 distinct CDR3 sequences, approximately 14% seen once. V is TRBV7-9 and J is TRBJ1-1, with D perhaps TRBD1 (6 bases). This TCR came from a man in his fifties or sixties who received an inactivated influenza vaccine. Sequenced here: CD8+ T cells sorted from PBMCs, sampled around 5 days after vaccination. The CDR3 sequence: CASSITGTMNTEAFF. CDR3 nucleotide sequence: TGTGCCAGCAGCATCACCGGGACAATGAACACTGAAGCTTTCTTT.